Each of the 4 T cell receptor beta chains below was sequenced from the same sample in a study of cytomegalovirus exposure and HLA in healthy donors. Measured with immunoSEQ multiplex PCR; TCRdb has only the in-frame clones, and not every one. The sample shows fewer than 200,000 clones, 85% to 90% of them seen only once. The sample comprised PBMCs. The receptors originated from a young woman in good health and CMV-seronegative.

This chain links TRBV7-2 with TRBJ2-2; 8 nucleotides line up with TRBD2. Germline V gives CDR1 SGHTA, CDR2 FQGNSA. V was pared by 5 bases and J by 1 base, with 6 bases of the junction left unmatched. The CDR3 contains 16 residues. Here the CDR3 reads CASSERAGENTGELFF. For the CDR3, the DNA is TGTGCCAGCAGCGAAAGAGCGGGGGAGAACACCGGGGAGCTGTTTTTT.

The V call is TRBV5-1, the J call TRBJ1-6; D remains ambiguous. CDR3 length: 15 amino acids. Trimming removed 0 bases at V and 5 bases at J, with 9 bases between. Germline V CDR1 and CDR2: SGHRS, YFSETQ. CDR3: CASSLESLDNSPLHF. The DNA of the CDR3 is TGCGCCAGCAGCTTGGAATCTTTAGATAATTCACCCCTCCACTTT.

This chain joins TRBV5-1 and TRBJ2-5, with a possible D match to TRBD2 (7 bases). This CDR3 has 15 amino acids. The V gene lost 7 bases and the J gene lost 5 bases, with 21 bases spanning the gap. From germline, CDR1 is SGHRS and CDR2 YFSETQ. The CDR3, as DNA: TGCGCCAGCCTATGGAGGGGGGGGCCCGGGGAGACCCAGTACTTC. As protein: CASLWRGGPGETQYF.

The chain carries TRBV5-4 and TRBJ1-2; a weak D match, TRBD1 (6 bases). Germline CDR1 reads SGHNT; CDR2 reads YYREEE (reference sequence). The CDR3 length is 15 residues. V lost 9 bases and J 0 bases, leaving 18 bases between the germline ends. This CDR3 is CAMTNWGRTNYGYTF. The CDR3 bases are TGTGCCATGACTAATTGGGGGCGCACTAACTATGGCTACACCTTC.